This record covers a single TCR beta chain. V shed 1 base and J 8 bases; nucleotides not matched to a gene: 5. The CDR3 runs 15 residues. In germline, CDR1 is SGHRS, CDR2 YFSETQ. The sample comes from a study of technical replicates of blood from a handful of donors. Only in-frame clones appear in the TCRdb table, and some are missing; sequencing was by immunoSEQ multiplex PCR. Of under 70,000 clones detected, roughly nine tenths appear once; the ten largest clones hold 4.7%. The specimen sequenced was PBMCs. The TCR was taken from a human donor in good health. Some clones in this sample may be carry-over from other donors' samples. J is TRBJ1-4 and V is TRBV5-1, with 10 positions matching TRBD1. In DNA form, the CDR3 reads TGCGCCAGCAGCTTGTTTGGGACAGGGGAGGAAAAACTGTTTTTT. Its translation is CASSLFGTGEEKLFF.